The rows below give T cell receptor beta chains drawn from one sample of a study of early T cells in non-severe SARS-CoV-2 infection. TCRdb itself ran the 5' RACE reads through MiXCR, one entry per CDR3 protein. The repertoire holds tens of thousands of distinct CDR3 sequences, with approximately 7.7% as singletons. Sequenced: whole blood. The source of these receptors is an adult who was a healthcare worker with PCR-confirmed SARS-CoV-2 infection or an uninfected control (not recorded which). Both conserved end residues are part of each CDR3. D genes are given only for firm matches. Not every row has a clone size; where given, it reads once, few, many or a size class.

j_call clone_size d_call v_call cdr3_aa cdr3_nt
TRBJ2-3 few - TRBV20-1 CSATLETDTQYF TGCAGTGCTACGCTGGAAACGGATACGCAGTATTTT
TRBJ1-5 - - TRBV5-3 CARSPPGPSGNQPQHF TGTGCCAGAAGCCCACCGGGACCCTCGGGAAATCAGCCCCAGCATTTT
TRBJ2-1 - TRBD2 TRBV4-2 CASSQDPSGSEYNEQFF TGTGCCAGCAGCCAAGATCCGAGCGGGAGCGAATACAATGAGCAGTTCTTC
TRBJ2-5 - - TRBV7-2 CASSLGSVYQETQYF TGTGCCAGCAGCTTAGGGTCAGTGTACCAAGAGACCCAGTACTTC
TRBJ2-6 - TRBD1 TRBV27 CARSRRDRTSGANVLTF TGTGCCCGCAGTCGCCGGGACAGAACCTCTGGGGCCAACGTCCTGACTTTC
TRBJ2-7 few TRBD2 TRBV20-1 CSAQHPAGTSGSYEQYF TGCAGTGCTCAACATCCCGCGGGGACTAGCGGGAGCTACGAGCAGTACTTC
TRBJ2-2 many - TRBV20-1 CSARLPNTGELFF TGCAGTGCTAGACTGCCGAACACCGGGGAGCTGTTTTTT
TRBJ2-5 few TRBD2 TRBV5-1 CASSLAVLTPGGDGTQETQYF TGCGCCAGCAGCTTGGCCGTCTTAACCCCGGGAGGTGATGGTACTCAAGAGACCCAGTACTTC
TRBJ1-4 - - TRBV7-8 CASSLARGSGTTNEKLFF TGTGCCAGCAGCTTAGCGCGGGGGAGCGGGACAACTAATGAAAAACTGTTTTTT
TRBJ2-5 - - TRBV7-8 CASSYSGQPETQYF TGTGCCAGCAGCTATTCGGGACAACCGGAGACCCAGTACTTC
TRBJ2-7 few - TRBV7-8 CASSLSGTTSYEQYF TGTGCCAGCAGCCTCTCCGGGACCACCTCCTACGAGCAGTACTTC
TRBJ1-2 many TRBD1 TRBV4-1 CASSQHRGWNYGYTF TGCGCCAGCAGCCAACACAGGGGTTGGAACTATGGCTACACCTTC
TRBJ1-2 - TRBD1 TRBV28 CASSLRTGTANYGYTF TGTGCCAGCAGTTTACGGACAGGGACTGCCAACTATGGCTACACCTTC
TRBJ1-4 few - TRBV29-1 CSAAWTTGATNEKLFF TGCAGCGCCGCCTGGACGACGGGAGCAACTAATGAAAAACTGTTTTTT
TRBJ2-1 - - TRBV30 CAWSNANESDEQFF TGTGCCTGGAGTAATGCTAATGAGAGCGATGAGCAGTTCTTC
TRBJ2-5 - TRBD1 TRBV29-1 CSVSQGAETQYF TGCAGCGTCTCACAGGGGGCAGAGACCCAGTACTTC
TRBJ2-7 medium-sized TRBD2 TRBV20-1 CSARKAGAVGEQYF TGCAGTGCTAGAAAGGCGGGAGCGGTCGGCGAGCAGTACTTC
TRBJ2-5 many - TRBV28 CATSEARMGAQYF TGTGCCACCTCGGAGGCCCGCATGGGGGCCCAGTACTTC
TRBJ2-1 once TRBD1 TRBV24-1 CATSDKTGGAYNEQFF TGTGCCACCAGTGATAAAACAGGGGGCGCTTACAATGAGCAGTTCTTC
TRBJ2-7 few TRBD2 TRBV19 CSSSIGPGGYEQYF TGTTCCAGTAGTATAGGGCCGGGAGGTTACGAGCAGTACTTC
TRBJ2-2 many - TRBV5-1 CASSLWSLSNTGELFF TGCGCCAGCAGCTTGTGGTCGTTATCGAACACCGGGGAGCTGTTTTTT
TRBJ2-1 - TRBD2 TRBV20-1 CSAITSGRVDEQFF TGCAGTGCTATAACAAGCGGGAGGGTCGATGAGCAGTTCTTC
TRBJ2-5 - TRBD2 TRBV12-3/TRBV12-4 CASTTLGTSGNFHF TGTGCCAGCACCACCCTTGGGACTAGCGGAAACTTCCACTTC
TRBJ1-1 few - TRBV29-1 CSVSDTEGTEAFF TGCAGCGTTTCTGACACCGAAGGGACTGAAGCTTTCTTT
TRBJ2-7 many - TRBV28 CASTRTVAYEQYF TGTGCCAGCACCCGGACGGTCGCCTACGAGCAGTACTTC
TRBJ2-2 many TRBD2 TRBV24-1 CATSDLWTSGPANTGELFF TGTGCCACCAGTGATTTATGGACTAGCGGGCCCGCGAACACCGGGGAGCTGTTTTTT
TRBJ2-2 many TRBD1 TRBV11-1 CASSLTGANTGELFF TGTGCCAGCAGCTTGACAGGGGCGAACACCGGGGAGCTGTTTTTT
TRBJ2-5 few TRBD2 TRBV5-1 CASSFLAGEETQYF TGCGCCAGCAGCTTCCTAGCGGGAGAAGAGACCCAGTACTTC
TRBJ1-5 many - TRBV6-1 CASTARGAKDQPQHF TGTGCCAGCACCGCAAGGGGGGCGAAGGATCAGCCCCAGCATTTT
TRBJ2-3 many - TRBV6-5 CASSYGGSDTQYF TGTGCCAGCAGTTACGGGGGTTCGGATACGCAGTATTTT
TRBJ2-2 few TRBD2 TRBV7-6 CASSWGTSVDTGELFF TGTGCCAGCAGCTGGGGGACTAGCGTGGACACCGGGGAGCTGTTTTTT
TRBJ2-1 - - TRBV2 CASRPTSNYNEQFF TGTGCCAGCAGACCGACTAGTAACTACAATGAGCAGTTCTTC
TRBJ2-3 many - TRBV12-3/TRBV12-4 CASSPRAPVTQYF TGTGCCAGCAGTCCTCGGGCCCCAGTCACGCAGTATTTT
TRBJ1-6 few TRBD1 TRBV6-5 CASSYSMAGQTDSPLHF TGTGCCAGCAGTTACTCGATGGCGGGACAGACAGATTCACCCCTCCACTTT
TRBJ2-5 few TRBD1 TRBV7-7 CASSLNRGNQETQYF TGTGCCAGCAGCTTAAACAGGGGTAACCAAGAGACCCAGTACTTC
TRBJ2-3 once - TRBV5-4 CASSLQGIGTDTQYF TGTGCCAGCAGCTTGCAGGGGATTGGGACAGATACGCAGTATTTT
TRBJ2-2 few TRBD1 TRBV7-7 CASSSGTGNTGELFF TGTGCCAGCAGCTCCGGGACAGGCAACACCGGGGAGCTGTTTTTT
TRBJ2-7 few - TRBV6-6 CASSYSTADTYEQYF TGTGCCAGCAGTTACTCGACAGCGGATACCTACGAGCAGTACTTC
TRBJ2-1 many TRBD2 TRBV11-2 CASSSETSGSEQFF TGTGCCAGCAGCTCCGAGACTAGCGGGAGTGAGCAGTTCTTC
TRBJ2-2 - - TRBV2 CASSEPGELFF TGTGCCAGCAGTGAACCCGGGGAGCTGTTTTTT
TRBJ2-1 - TRBD1 TRBV5-1 CASSSRDRGDEQFF TGCGCCAGCAGCTCCCGGGACAGGGGCGATGAGCAGTTCTTC
TRBJ2-7 - - TRBV28 CASSLLRRFYEQYF TGTGCCAGCAGCCTTTTGAGGCGGTTCTACGAGCAGTACTTC
TRBJ2-1 many TRBD1 TRBV20-1 CSAPGQRDYNEQFF TGCAGTGCCCCGGGACAGAGAGACTACAATGAGCAGTTCTTC
TRBJ2-2 few - TRBV7-9 CASSSRSGFGELFF TGTGCCAGCAGCTCAAGGTCGGGGTTCGGGGAGCTGTTTTTT
TRBJ2-5 many - TRBV7-9 CASSLEDQETQYF TGTGCCAGCAGCTTAGAGGATCAAGAGACCCAGTACTTC
TRBJ2-7 - - TRBV27 CASSLGTRYEQYF TGTGCCAGCAGTCTCGGGACACGCTACGAGCAGTACTTC
TRBJ1-1 many - TRBV18 CASSTRASLTPQNTEAFF TGTGCCAGCTCAACTCGGGCCTCCCTTACTCCCCAGAACACTGAAGCTTTCTTT
TRBJ1-2 - - TRBV19 CASTTSAGGYYGYTF TGTGCCAGTACCACCTCGGCGGGGGGCTACTATGGCTACACCTTC